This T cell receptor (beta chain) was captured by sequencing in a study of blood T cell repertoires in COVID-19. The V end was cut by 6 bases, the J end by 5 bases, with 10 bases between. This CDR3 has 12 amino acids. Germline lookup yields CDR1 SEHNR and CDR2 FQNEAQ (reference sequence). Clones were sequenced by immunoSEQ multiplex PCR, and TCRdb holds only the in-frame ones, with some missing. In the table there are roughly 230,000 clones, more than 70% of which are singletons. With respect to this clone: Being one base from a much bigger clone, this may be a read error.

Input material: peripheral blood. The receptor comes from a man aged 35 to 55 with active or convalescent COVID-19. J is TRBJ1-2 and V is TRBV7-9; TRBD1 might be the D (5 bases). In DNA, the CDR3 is TGTGCCAGCAGACCGACAGAATATGGCTACACCTTC. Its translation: CASRPTEYGYTF.